Below are 28 T cell receptor beta chains sequenced from a single sample in a study of human T cells and chemical hapten exposure. Each CDR3 protein is one row after TCRdb ran MiXCR on the RACE reads. This sample carries fewer than 100,000 distinct CDR3 sequences, 8.6% of them seen once, and the ten largest clones take approximately 1.5%. The time point denotes: healthy volunteer bleed at 6 weeks. Total RNA extraction was carried out from unfractionated whole blood. The sample taken for sequencing was whole blood. These receptors all stem from a female donor in good health. Some clones in this sample may be carry-over from other donors' samples.

Concerning this clonotype: A clone one base away is much larger, so this may be a read error. The gene calls are TRBV5-1 and TRBJ2-1; D gene ambiguous. Trimming removed 0 bases at V and 11 bases at J, with 21 bases between. The germline CDR1 and CDR2 sequences are SGHRS and YFSETQ. CDR3 length: 16 residues. CDR3 sequence: CASSLVSLTERVKQFF. CDR3 DNA: TGCGCCAGCAGCTTGGTCTCCTTGACCGAAAGAGTTAAGCAGTTCTTC. Drawing the rest from reference TRBV5-1 and TRBJ2-1, the complete variable domain is KAGVTQTPRYLIKTRGQQVTLSCSPISGHRSVSWYQQTPGQGLQFLFEYFSETQRNKGNFPGRFSGRQFSNSRSEMNVSTLELGDSALYLCASSLVSLTERVKQFFGPGTRLTVL.

About this clonotype: This may be a read error, as it is one base from a much larger clone. The V call is TRBV20-1, the J call TRBJ1-2, with D possibly TRBD1 on 6 matching bases. Trimming removed 1 base from V and 4 bases from J, with 13 bases in between. Per the germline V gene, CDR1 is DFQATT and CDR2 is SNEGSKA (reference sequence). The CDR3 is made up of 14 amino acids. The CDR3 here is CSARGIRGPYGYTF. The CDR3 DNA follows: TGCAGTGCTAGAGGCATCAGGGGACCCTATGGCTACACCTTC.

The chain carries TRBV21-1 and TRBJ2-1; TRBD1 is the table's D call and was not checked against the DNA. TRBV21-1 is noted as a pseudogene. The CDR3 sequence is 14 residues long. CDR3 sequence reads: CASNRTGANNEQFF. Here the CDR3 DNA reads TGTGCCAGCAATAGGACAGGAGCGAACAATGAGCAGTTCTTC.

As for this clonotype: A much bigger clone sits one base away, suggesting this may be a read error. V usage is TRBV6-4 and J usage is TRBJ2-3; D is unresolved. The CDR3 spans 13 residues. CDR1 MRHNA and CDR2 SNTAGT come from the germline V gene. CDR3 coding DNA: TGTGCCGGCAGTCTTTATCCACTTTCGGGGCAGTATTTT. This encodes CAGSLYPLSGQYF.

The chain carries TRBV5-1 and TRBJ1-1; tentatively, D is TRBD1 (6 bases). From germline, CDR1 is SGHRS and CDR2 YFSETQ. The V end was cut by 2 bases, the J end by 4 bases, with 18 bases between. The CDR3 runs 16 residues. The CDR3 protein is CASSFRVVGGFTEAFF. The CDR3 DNA follows: TGCGCCAGCAGCTTTAGGGTGGTGGGGGGCTTCACTGAAGCTTTCTTT.

The V gene is TRBV28, the J gene TRBJ2-7; TRBD1 might be the D (6 bases). The V end lost 4 bases, the J end lost 0 bases, and 7 bases lay between the germline ends. CDR1 is MDHEN, CDR2 SYDVKM, per germline. This CDR3 is built from 13 residues. The DNA of the CDR3 is TGTGCCAGCAGTTCGGACAGCTCCTACGAGCAGTACTTC. This gives the protein CASSSDSSYEQYF.

This clonotype was detected only a few times. The chain recombines TRBV5-4 with TRBJ1-3, with TRBD1 as a possible D gene (5 bases). V was trimmed by 5 bases and J by 2 bases, leaving 14 bases between them. From germline, CDR1 is SGHNT and CDR2 YYREEE (reference sequence). CDR3 length equals 15 residues. The CDR3 reads CASSPRPGAGNTIYF. CDR3 nucleotides: TGTGCCAGCAGTCCCCGGCCGGGGGCTGGAAACACCATATATTTT.

This chain uses TRBV4-2 with TRBJ2-3, with D maybe TRBD2 (6 bases). The CDR3 is made up of 16 amino acids. Germline V gene sequence: CDR1 LGHNA, CDR2 YNFKEQ. The V gene lost 1 base and the J gene lost 0 bases, with 11 bases spanning the gap. CDR3 nucleotides: TGTGCCAGCAGCCAAGGGCTCGGGGGAAGCACAGATACGCAGTATTTT. It codes for CASSQGLGGSTDTQYF.

The genes are TRBV19 and TRBJ1-1; 8 nucleotides align to TRBD1. V shed 5 bases, J shed 4 bases, and the junction held 9 bases outside the gene matches. CDR3 size: 15 residues. CDR1 and CDR2 (germline): LNHDA, SQIVND (reference sequence). DNA of the CDR3: TGTGCCAGTAGTGATCCTCAACAGGGGGGCACTGAAGCTTTCTTT. This sequence encodes CASSDPQQGGTEAFF.

This clonotype was observed many times. The V call is TRBV7-9, the J call TRBJ1-5; weak D call: TRBD1 (5 bases). Germline V lookup: CDR1 SEHNR, CDR2 FQNEAQ (reference sequence). Trimming pared 1 base from V and 0 bases from J, leaving 13 bases between. This CDR3 has 17 residues. CDR3 sequence: CASSLGYRTTSNQPQHF. CDR3 DNA sequence: TGTGCCAGCAGCTTAGGGTATCGGACAACTAGCAATCAGCCCCAGCATTTT.

This clonotype came up many times. The chain joins TRBV6-5 to TRBJ1-4, with D unresolved. Trimming removed 4 bases at V and 3 bases at J, with 15 bases between. CDR3 length: 16 amino acids. CDR1 is MNHEY and CDR2 is SVGAGI in the germline V gene. This CDR3 reads CASSSTAIAANEKLFF. The CDR3 DNA is TGTGCCAGCAGTTCCACGGCCATCGCGGCTAATGAAAAACTGTTTTTT.

The V gene is TRBV6-2 or TRBV6-3, the J gene TRBJ2-3; D ambiguous. CDR3 length: 13 amino acids. Trimming removed 2 bases from V and 5 bases from J, with 8 bases in between. Germline V gene lookup returns CDR1 MNHEY and CDR2 SVGEGT. CDR3 in amino acids: CASSYVLRDTQYF. The CDR3 DNA sequence: TGTGCCAGCAGTTACGTACTACGAGATACGCAGTATTTT.

V usage is TRBV2 and J usage is TRBJ2-3; a weak D match, TRBD2 (5 bases). CDR3 length: 14 amino acids. Trimming left V 7 bases short and J 4 bases short, with 15 bases between. Germline V gives CDR1 SNHLY, CDR2 FYNNEI. The CDR3 coding sequence is TGTGCCAGCACCGCGGACGGAGCGGCAGATACGCAGTATTTT. Translation: CASTADGAADTQYF.

In this sample, this clonotype turned up a few times. The chain employs TRBV3-1 and TRBJ2-5, with unresolved D. The germline gives CDR1 LGHDT, CDR2 YNNKEL (reference sequence). The CDR3 totals 12 residues. V was cut by 4 bases and J by 2 bases, with 5 bases left in between. This CDR3 reads CASSLRQETQYF. The CDR3 bases are TGTGCCAGCAGCCTACGACAAGAGACCCAGTACTTC.

This clonotype was seen many times. This rearrangement joins TRBV27 to TRBJ2-7; TRBD1 might be the D (5 bases). The CDR3 is 18 residues long. V was clipped by 5 bases and J by 0 bases, with 23 bases between them. Germline loops: CDR1 MNHEY, CDR2 SMNVEV (reference sequence). The CDR3 bases are TGTGCCAGCAGTCCCCTCTGGACACAAGGTACCAACTCCTACGAGCAGTACTTC. Translated, it gives CASSPLWTQGTNSYEQYF.

This clonotype was recorded at least ten times. V gene TRBV29-1 combines with J gene TRBJ1-2; 8 bases align to TRBD1. Germline V gene lookup returns CDR1 SQVTM and CDR2 ANQGSEA. V lost 6 bases, J lost 4 bases, and 13 bases stayed unmatched. The CDR3 runs to 15 residues. The CDR3 protein is CSVARDRRTLYGYTF. In nucleotides, the CDR3 is TGCAGCGTGGCCCGGGACAGGAGAACGCTCTATGGCTACACCTTC.

This clonotype was seen only a few times. The chain has TRBV29-1 and TRBJ2-3; TRBD2 is a possible D gene (6 bases). V shed 6 bases and J shed 3 bases, with 13 bases lying between them. There are 13 residues in the CDR3. Germline CDR1 and CDR2: SQVTM and ANQGSEA. CDR3 sequence: CSVAGRRTDTQYF. CDR3 nucleotide sequence: TGCAGCGTCGCCGGGAGACGTACAGATACGCAGTATTTT.

This clonotype was found many times. The chain uses TRBV2 and TRBJ2-7; TRBD1 matches at 7 bases. The CDR3 totals 13 residues. Germline V gene lookup returns CDR1 SNHLY and CDR2 FYNNEI. V lost 6 bases and J lost 3; bases outside the gene matches: 5. This chain's CDR3 is CASSPGTDYEQYF. In nucleotides, the CDR3 is TGTGCCAGCAGCCCTGGGACAGACTACGAGCAGTACTTC.

The V and J genes are TRBV28 and TRBJ1-2; TRBD1 aligns across 12 bases. This CDR3 spans 14 amino acids. The V and J ends lost 6 bases and 4 bases, in that order; junction bases with no gene match: 3. Germline CDR1 reads MDHEN; CDR2 reads SYDVKM. DNA of the CDR3: TGTGCCAGCAGGACGGGACAGGGGGCCTATGGCTACACCTTC. Encoded protein: CASRTGQGAYGYTF.

This clonotype was detected many times. The V and J genes are TRBV14 and TRBJ2-1, with TRBD1 matching over 7 bases. In germline, CDR1 is SGHDN, CDR2 FVKESK. This CDR3 contains 16 residues. J gave up 0 bases and V 8 bases, and 10 bases lay outside the gene matches. The chain's CDR3 is CASAPLTGSSYNEQFF. The CDR3 DNA sequence: TGTGCCAGCGCCCCCCTGACAGGGAGCTCCTACAATGAGCAGTTCTTC.

The sample holds many counts of this clonotype. The genes are TRBV3-1 and TRBJ2-3; TRBD2 aligns across 9 bases. The CDR3 has 19 amino acids. J lost 4 bases, V lost 0 bases, and 14 bases had no gene match. Germline CDR1 LGHDT, CDR2 YNNKEL (reference sequence). The CDR3 sequence is CASSQDLRGGLLQSDTQYF. In nucleotides, the CDR3 is TGTGCCAGCAGCCAAGATCTGCGGGGGGGCCTCCTGCAATCAGATACGCAGTATTTT.

This clonotype has at least ten counts. The DNA for the CDR3 is TGTGCCACCTCCTGCCCCCCGGGGACTGAAGCTTTCTTT. Translated: CATSCPPGTEAFF. The gene calls are TRBV24-1 and TRBJ1-1; D is unresolved. This CDR3 contains 13 residues. Germline V CDR1 and CDR2: KGHDR, SFDVKD. Trimming removed 9 bases from V and 5 bases from J, with 15 bases in between.

Many counts were recorded for this clonotype. The V and J genes are TRBV6-2 or TRBV6-3 and TRBJ1-1; D uncertain. The V gene's germline CDR1 is MNHEY and CDR2 SVGEGT. CDR3 size: 17 residues. Trimming removed 1 base at V and 3 bases at J, with 18 bases between. In nucleotides, the CDR3 is TGTGCCAGCAGTTACTTGGTTCTCGTGGGCTCGGACACTGAAGCTTTCTTT. Protein sequence: CASSYLVLVGSDTEAFF.

V and J are TRBV4-2 and TRBJ2-3; TRBD2 matches at 9 bases. With 6 bases clipped from V and 2 bases from J, the junction kept 9 bases outside the gene matches. Per germline, CDR1 LGHNA and CDR2 YNFKEQ. The CDR3 loop spans 16 amino acids. The CDR3 region is CASSRSGGPPTDTQYF. DNA for the CDR3: TGTGCCAGCAGTCGAAGCGGGGGGCCGCCCACAGATACGCAGTATTTT.

V and J are TRBV12-3 or TRBV12-4 and TRBJ1-1; D possibly corresponds to TRBD1 (5 bases). The CDR3 runs 13 residues. V gave up 4 bases and J gave up 11 bases, with 17 bases separating them. The CDR3 loop is CASSSGRARGAFF. CDR3 DNA: TGTGCCAGCAGTTCGGGACGGGCGCGCGGCGCTTTCTTT.

This chain uses TRBV29-1 with TRBJ2-7; D tentatively fits TRBD1 or TRBD2 (5 bases each). The CDR3 contains 11 residues. CDR1 SQVTM and CDR2 ANQGSEA come from the germline V gene. Deletions cut 6 bases from V and 1 base from J, with 7 bases between. CDR3 coding DNA: TGCAGCGTGGGGGATTCCTACGAGCAGTACTTC. This encodes CSVGDSYEQYF.

The sample holds a few counts of this clonotype. The chain carries TRBV10-3 and TRBJ2-3; 11 bases match TRBD2. V lost 11 bases to trimming and J lost 3 bases; unmatched junction nucleotides: 7. CDR1 and CDR2 from the germline V gene are ENHRY and SYGVKD. The CDR3 consists of 14 residues. CDR3 amino acids: CASHTSGGTDTQYF. CDR3 in DNA: TGTGCCTCACATACTAGCGGGGGAACAGATACGCAGTATTTT.

The CDR3, as DNA: TGCAGTGCTAGCTTCCCAGGGGAAGATTCACCCCTCCACTTT. This gives the protein CSASFPGEDSPLHF. J is TRBJ1-6 and V is TRBV20-1; tentatively, D is TRBD1 (6 bases). Trimming left V 3 bases short and J 8 bases short, with 14 bases between. CDR3 length: 14 residues. CDR1 and CDR2 (germline): DFQATT, SNEGSKA (reference sequence).